This T cell receptor beta chain was recorded in a study of T cells in Graves' hyperthyroidism and ophthalmopathy. Study information: Prior to any treatment, at the point of initial diagnosis, peripheral blood was collected.

V was cut by 6 bases and J by 0 bases, with 12 bases left in between. This CDR3 is built from 14 residues. Per the germline V gene, CDR1 is SQVTM and CDR2 is ANQGSEA. Amplified TCR beta CDR3 regions derived from RNA transcripts. The HTBI primer set was used in a first-round RT-PCR of the TCR CDR3. From the multiplex PCR reads, TCRdb called clonotypes with MiXCR, one entry per CDR3 protein. The sample contains approximately 700,000 distinct CDR3 sequences, roughly 17% of which appear only once. Newly diagnosed hyperthyroidism patients aged 18 to 65 years had disease lasting under 2 months. This clonotype has only a few counts.

The sample consisted of blood. This clonotype was obtained from a young man with Graves' hyperthyroidism. V usage is TRBV29-1 and J usage is TRBJ2-4, with D perhaps matching TRBD2 (5 bases). The DNA for the CDR3 is TGCAGCGTACAGCGGAGTCTAGCCAAAAACATTCAGTACTTC. Protein sequence: CSVQRSLAKNIQYF.